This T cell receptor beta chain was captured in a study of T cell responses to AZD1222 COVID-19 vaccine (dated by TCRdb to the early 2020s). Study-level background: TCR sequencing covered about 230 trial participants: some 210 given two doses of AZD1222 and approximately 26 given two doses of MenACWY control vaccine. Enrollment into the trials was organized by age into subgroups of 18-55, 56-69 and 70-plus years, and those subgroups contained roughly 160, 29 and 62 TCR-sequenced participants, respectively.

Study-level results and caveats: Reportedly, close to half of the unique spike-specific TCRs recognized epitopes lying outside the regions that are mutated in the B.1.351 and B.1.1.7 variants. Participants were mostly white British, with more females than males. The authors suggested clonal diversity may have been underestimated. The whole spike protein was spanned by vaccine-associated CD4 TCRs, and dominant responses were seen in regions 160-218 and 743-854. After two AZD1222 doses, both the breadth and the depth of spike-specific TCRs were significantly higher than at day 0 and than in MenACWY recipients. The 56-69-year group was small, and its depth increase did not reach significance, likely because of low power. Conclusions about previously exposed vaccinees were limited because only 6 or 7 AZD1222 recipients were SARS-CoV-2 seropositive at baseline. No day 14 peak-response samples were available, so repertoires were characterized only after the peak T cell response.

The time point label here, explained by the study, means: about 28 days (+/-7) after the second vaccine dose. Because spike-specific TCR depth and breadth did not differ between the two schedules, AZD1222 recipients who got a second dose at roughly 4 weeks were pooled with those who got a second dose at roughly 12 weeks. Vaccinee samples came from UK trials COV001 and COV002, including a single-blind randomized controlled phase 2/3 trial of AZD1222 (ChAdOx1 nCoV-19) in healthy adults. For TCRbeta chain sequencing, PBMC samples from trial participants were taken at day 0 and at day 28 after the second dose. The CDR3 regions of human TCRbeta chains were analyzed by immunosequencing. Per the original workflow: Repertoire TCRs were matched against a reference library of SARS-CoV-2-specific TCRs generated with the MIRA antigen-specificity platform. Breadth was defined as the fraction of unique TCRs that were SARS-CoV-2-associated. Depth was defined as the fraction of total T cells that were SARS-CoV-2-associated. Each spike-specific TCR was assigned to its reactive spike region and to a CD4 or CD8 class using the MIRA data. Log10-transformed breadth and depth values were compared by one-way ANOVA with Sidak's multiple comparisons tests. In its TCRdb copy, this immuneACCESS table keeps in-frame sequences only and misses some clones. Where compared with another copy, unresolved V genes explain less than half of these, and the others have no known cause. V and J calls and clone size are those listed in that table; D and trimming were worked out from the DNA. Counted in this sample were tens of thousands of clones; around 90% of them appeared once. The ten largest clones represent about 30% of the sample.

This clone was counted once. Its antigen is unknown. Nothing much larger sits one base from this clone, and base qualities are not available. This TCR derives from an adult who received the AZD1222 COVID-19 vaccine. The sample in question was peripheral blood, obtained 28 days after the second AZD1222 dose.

The CDR3 here reads CASSQREGKLFF. Here is the DNA: TGTGCCAGCAGCCAAAGGGAGGGTAAACTGTTTTTT. The chain was built from TRBV3-1 (or the pseudogene TRBV3-2) and TRBJ1-4; the D gene assignment is ambiguous. The junction carries 9 bases between V and J, which are trimmed by 2 bases and 11 bases respectively. CDR1 LGHDT and CDR2 YNNKEL were looked up in the germline V gene (reference sequence). The CDR3 spans 12 residues, from the cysteine through the phenylalanine. Left in the record is the CDR3 DNA by itself, 36 bases read in frame from the first base.